This T cell receptor beta chain originates from a study of cytomegalovirus exposure and HLA in healthy donors. Study observations and caveats: TRBV6-2, TRBV6-3 and some other V segments were unresolvable in 87-base-pair reads.

PCR was performed using 60 Vbeta and 13 Jbeta primers. Generated by immunoSEQ multiplex PCR, the TCRdb table keeps only in-frame clones and is missing some. In the table there are around 170,000 clones, roughly four fifths of which are singletons. V was cut by 3 bases and J by 6 bases, with 6 bases left in between. The V gene's germline CDR1 is MGHDK and CDR2 SYGVNS. The length of the CDR3 is 11 residues. Regarding this clone: Its target is not known.

This sequence was found in a woman between 18 and 29 years old in good health and CMV-seronegative. The J gene is TRBJ2-7, the V gene TRBV25-1; D gene unclear. Sequencing was carried out using PBMCs. CDR3 sequence: CASSEFREQYF. DNA of the CDR3: TGTGCCAGCAGTGAGTTTCGCGAGCAGTACTTC.